Presented here are 15 T cell receptor beta chains from one specimen sequenced in a study of T cell responses to AZD1222 COVID-19 vaccine. Profiled with immunoSEQ multiplex PCR; TCRdb holds only in-frame clones, not every one. The sample includes over 200,000 clones, 94% of them seen just once. The sample was peripheral blood, taken 28 days after the second dose of the MenACWY control vaccine. The receptors originated from an adult who received the MenACWY meningococcal vaccine as a control.

This sequence joins TRBV6-6 and TRBJ1-5, with a weak D call TRBD1 (6 bases). The CDR3 has 15 residues. The germline CDR1 and CDR2 sequences are MNHNY and SVGAGI (reference sequence). Trimming cost V 6 bases and J 3 bases, with 15 bases left between them. This CDR3 is CASRPRGSTNQPQHF. CDR3 nucleotides: TGTGCCAGCAGACCCAGGGGAAGTACCAATCAGCCCCAGCATTTT.

The V and J genes are TRBV10-3 and TRBJ1-6, with D possibly matching TRBD1 (5 bases). There are 17 residues in the CDR3. Trimming took off 0 bases at V and 0 bases at J, with 9 bases between the two ends. Germline CDR1 ENHRY, CDR2 SYGVKD. For the CDR3, the DNA is TGTGCCATCAGTGAGTCACGGGGCGGCTCCTATAATTCACCCCTCCACTTT. Translating gives CAISESRGGSYNSPLHF.

The genes are TRBV27 and TRBJ1-4; a weak D match, TRBD1 (5 bases). Germline assignment: CDR1 MNHEY and CDR2 SMNVEV (reference sequence). This CDR3 is 16 amino acids long. V was clipped by 2 bases and J by 4 bases, with 14 bases between them. For the CDR3, the DNA is TGTGCCAGCAGTTTACGCATCGGGGGTGGTAATGAAAAACTGTTTTTT. The encoded protein is CASSLRIGGGNEKLFF.

The V and J genes are TRBV3-1 (or the pseudogene TRBV3-2) and TRBJ1-2, with D unresolved. Trimming took off 3 bases at V and 4 bases at J, with 15 bases between the two ends. In germline, CDR1 is LGHDT, CDR2 YNNKEL (reference sequence). The CDR3 runs 15 residues. This chain's CDR3 is CASSHEKLGVYGYTF. As DNA, the CDR3 is TGTGCCAGCAGCCACGAAAAGTTGGGCGTCTATGGCTACACCTTC.

V is TRBV21-1 and J is TRBJ2-7. TRBV21-1 is tagged as a pseudogene. This CDR3 has 16 residues. CDR3 DNA: TGTGCCAGCAGCAAAGCGCAGGGACGGATCTCCTACGAGCAGTACTTC. Its translation: CASSKAQGRISYEQYF.

V usage is TRBV19 and J usage is TRBJ2-7, with 7 bases aligning to TRBD1. The CDR3 has 15 residues. V shed 0 bases, J shed 4 bases, and the junction held 6 bases outside the gene matches. Germline V lookup: CDR1 LNHDA, CDR2 SQIVND (reference sequence). The CDR3: CASSIDRQGSYEQYF. The DNA of the CDR3 is TGTGCCAGTAGTATAGACCGACAGGGATCTTACGAGCAGTACTTC.

The J gene is TRBJ1-3, the V gene TRBV6-5; 7 bases line up with TRBD1. The germline V gene encodes CDR1 MNHEY and CDR2 SVGAGI. V shed 4 bases, J shed 1 base, and the junction held 7 bases outside the gene matches. The CDR3 consists of 16 residues. The CDR3 nucleotides read TGTGCCAGCAGTTTACAGGGACAGAATTCTGGAAACACCATATATTTT. Protein: CASSLQGQNSGNTIYF.

The chain employs TRBV7-3 and TRBJ2-6, with TRBD1 matching 10 bases. Germline CDR1 is SGHTA and CDR2 is FQGTGA. CDR3 size: 19 residues. Losses at the gene ends were 2 bases for V and 2 bases for J; bases not matched to a gene: 9. The DNA for the CDR3 is TGTGCCAGCAGCTTAGGGTTTGGGACAGGGGTTACTGGGGCCAACGTCCTGACTTTC. This translates into CASSLGFGTGVTGANVLTF. The full variable domain, completed using reference TRBV7-3 and TRBJ2-6, is GAGVSQTPSNKVTEKGKYVELRCDPISGHTALYWYRQSLGQGPEFLIYFQGTGAADDSGLPNDRFFAVRPEGSVSTLKIQRTERGDSAVYLCASSLGFGTGVTGANVLTFGAGSRLTVL.

This clone was picked up one time. Other nucleotide sequences from this sample produce the same CDR3. The V and J genes are TRBV3-1 (or the pseudogene TRBV3-2) and TRBJ2-5; D gene ambiguous. The CDR3 is made up of 13 amino acids. Germline lookup yields CDR1 LGHDT and CDR2 YNNKEL (reference sequence). Trimming shortened V by 1 base and J by 2 bases, and 5 bases separated the two germline ends. This chain's CDR3 is CASSQGLQETQYF. The CDR3 nucleotides are TGTGCCAGCAGCCAAGGCCTTCAAGAGACCCAGTACTTC.

The chain recombines TRBV28 with TRBJ2-7, with TRBD1 matching over 9 bases. The trim removed 6 bases at V and 5 bases at J, leaving 5 bases unmatched. Germline values: CDR1 MDHEN, CDR2 SYDVKM. The CDR3 is 13 amino acids. The CDR3 is CASRSGQGHEQYF. CDR3 coding DNA: TGTGCCAGCAGGTCGGGACAGGGCCACGAGCAGTACTTC.

This rearrangement joins TRBV5-6 to TRBJ2-2; 9 bases align to TRBD2. Germline V gene lookup returns CDR1 SGHDT and CDR2 YYEEEE. The CDR3 consists of 18 residues. With 4 bases clipped from V and 10 bases from J, the junction kept 20 bases outside the gene matches. In DNA, the CDR3 is TGTGCCAGCAGCCCCCCCCACGCGGGACTAGCCACTTTTGCGGAGCTGTTTTTT. It translates to CASSPPHAGLATFAELFF. The whole variable domain, remainder taken from reference TRBV5-6 and TRBJ2-2, is DAGVTQSPTHLIKTRGQQVTLRCSPKSGHDTVSWYQQALGQGPQFIFQYYEEEERQRGNFPDRFSGHQFPNYSSELNVNALLLGDSALYLCASSPPHAGLATFAELFFGEGSRLTVL.

The chain recombines TRBV7-6 with TRBJ2-7; TRBD1 agrees at 8 bases. V lost 6 bases and J lost 3; bases outside the gene matches: 4. This CDR3 has 13 residues. The germline gives CDR1 SGHVS, CDR2 FNYEAQ. This CDR3 reads CASRADRGYEQYF. The CDR3 nucleotides are TGTGCCAGCAGGGCAGACAGGGGCTACGAGCAGTACTTC.

The genes are TRBV28 and TRBJ2-1, with TRBD2 identical over 10 bases. Trimming cost V 5 bases and J 2 bases; bases outside gene matches: 0. Germline V gene sequence: CDR1 MDHEN, CDR2 SYDVKM. The CDR3 is 14 amino acids. Here the CDR3 reads CASSSGGAYNEQFF. For the CDR3, the DNA is TGTGCCAGCAGTAGCGGGGGGGCCTACAATGAGCAGTTCTTC.

V is TRBV3-1 (or the pseudogene TRBV3-2) and J is TRBJ1-1; weak D call: TRBD1 (5 bases). The germline V gene encodes CDR1 LGHDT and CDR2 YNNKEL (reference sequence). V gave up 4 bases and J gave up 3 bases, with 18 bases separating them. CDR3 size: 16 residues. In DNA, the CDR3 is TGTGCCAGCAGCCCAGGGACCGGAGGGGAGTACACTGAAGCTTTCTTT. Translating gives CASSPGTGGEYTEAFF.

This chain connects TRBV6-5 to TRBJ1-1; D unclear. Germline CDR1 reads MNHEY; CDR2 reads SVGAGI. The CDR3 runs to 15 residues. V was clipped by 0 bases and J by 1 base, with 9 bases between them. The CDR3 region has the DNA TGTGCCAGCAGTTACTCGTTGATGGCGAACACTGAAGCTTTCTTT. Translated, it gives CASSYSLMANTEAFF.